The T cell receptor (beta chain) under discussion was sequenced for a study of T cell responses to AZD1222 COVID-19 vaccine. This clone was seen once. Its antigen is not known. This CDR3 is built from 16 residues. Germline V gene lookup returns CDR1 SEHNR and CDR2 FQNEAQ (reference sequence). Trimming left V 5 bases short and J 4 bases short, with 17 bases between. General study points: Along spike, vaccine-associated CD4 TCRs were found throughout, with dominance at 160-218 and 743-854. Just a handful of AZD1222 recipients were seropositive at baseline. Donors were largely white British and mainly female; clonal diversity was possibly underestimated. Sampled repertoires all dated from after the peak T cell response.

Sequencing used immunoSEQ multiplex PCR; TCRdb keeps in-frame clones, though not all of them. Here the sample spans around 96,000 clones, 70% to 90% being singletons. This specimen consisted of peripheral blood, obtained on day 0 of AZD1222 vaccination. The chain uses TRBV7-9 and TRBJ1-4; no definite D call. The clonotype was recovered from an adult in good health. The CDR3 nucleotides read TGTGCCAGCAGCACCTTCTCCCGGCGGGGTAATGAAAAACTGTTTTTT. Translation: CASSTFSRRGNEKLFF.